This T cell receptor (beta chain) was retrieved from a study of blood T cell repertoires in COVID-19. At the level of the study: The United States, Italy and Spain were the sources of the acute and convalescent COVID-19 samples.

The data were produced by immunoSEQ multiplex PCR, yet TCRdb's version contains in-frame clones alone and is incomplete. The profile shows about 290,000 clones, nearly 90% of them singletons. Trimming removed 8 bases at V and 0 bases at J, with 24 bases between. Germline CDR1 and CDR2: MDHEN and SYDVKM. The CDR3 is 18 residues long. This clone showed up just once. This clonotype originated in a woman aged 25 to 39 with COVID-19, enrolled during active disease. V usage is TRBV28 and J usage is TRBJ2-3; TRBD2 might be the D (5 bases). The sample taken for sequencing was peripheral blood. In nucleotides, the CDR3 is TGTGCCAGCCGGGTCTTTCTTGGGCTAGCCACTAGCACAGATACGCAGTATTTT. This translates into CASRVFLGLATSTDTQYF.